The clone carrying this TCR beta chain was observed once. Its antigen is undetermined. Germline lookup yields CDR1 ENHRY and CDR2 SYGVKD. The J segment lost 0 bases and the V segment lost 6 bases, leaving 0 bases of the junction unmatched. The CDR3 spans 14 residues. This entry comes from a study of cytomegalovirus exposure and HLA in healthy donors. Likely unrecorded immune exposures existed in these nominally healthy donors. With 60 Vbeta and 13 Jbeta primers, the PCR was carried out. This table comes from immunoSEQ multiplex PCR, and its TCRdb copy is limited to in-frame clones, with some not included. The table records around 160,000 clones, 80% of them present only once. Regarding the study as a whole: Reportedly, fewer N-insertions than the approximately 700-donor mean appeared in an Asian-associated ancestry cluster in a later analysis.

The sequence came from a human donor in good health. The gene calls are TRBV10-3 and TRBJ2-1; 9 bases match TRBD2. Source material: PBMCs. The CDR3 sequence: CAIRAGGSYNEQFF. Written as DNA, the CDR3 is TGTGCCATCAGAGCGGGGGGCTCCTACAATGAGCAGTTCTTC.